The source of this T cell receptor (beta chain) is a study of OX40 agonist ivuxolimab in advanced cancers. Study-wide background: In this cohort, patients received ivuxolimab, an agonistic anti-OX40 (CD134) antibody. Enrollees could have had prior anti-PD-1, anti-PD-L1 or anti-CTLA-4 therapy, which about 40% had received. Whole-study results and caveats: Low levels of normalized T-cell clonal expansion also appeared in some nonresponders. The investigators did not determine what antigen specificity the expanded peripheral T cells had.

To note about this clone: The antigen is undetermined.

Sequenced by immunoSEQ multiplex PCR; TCRdb stores in-frame clones only, minus some. Counted here are about 61,000 clones, around four fifths occurring once; the ten biggest clones make up less than 3.5%. From germline, CDR1 is ENHRY and CDR2 SYGVKD. This CDR3 region has 13 residues. V lost 7 bases and J 0 bases, leaving 7 bases between the germline ends. The sequencing here drew on CD4+ or CD8+ T cells sorted from blood, taken in a trial of the OX40 agonist ivuxolimab. The rearrangement links TRBV10-3 to TRBJ2-1; maybe TRBD2 (5 bases). The sequence came from an adult with an advanced solid tumor such as melanoma, head and neck, liver or kidney cancer. CDR3 DNA: TGTGCCATCAAAAGCGGCTCCTACAATGAGCAGTTCTTC. It codes for CAIKSGSYNEQFF.